These 9 T cell receptor beta chains were all obtained from the same sample, sequenced in a study of cytomegalovirus exposure and HLA in healthy donors (dated by TCRdb to between 2016 and 2019). Libraries came from the immunoSEQ multiplex PCR assay. The multiplex PCR relied on a mix of 60 forward primers for TCR Vbeta segments and 13 reverse primers for TCR Jbeta segments. Drawn from immuneACCESS, this table holds only the in-frame rearrangements with V and J called that TCRdb kept. Clones are partly lost; checked studies trace under half to an unresolved V gene and leave the rest unexplained. This sample has more than 95,000 clones in its table, and approximately 76% of those were observed once. In total, the top ten clones hold 15% to 20% of the sample. Sample: PBMCs. Receptors originate from a man over 45 in good health and CMV-seropositive.

This rearrangement joins TRBV10-3 to TRBJ2-5; 8 nucleotides agree with TRBD1. There are 14 residues in the CDR3. Germline CDR1 reads ENHRY; CDR2 reads SYGVKD. J gave up 4 bases and V 4 bases, and 5 bases lay outside the gene matches. This chain's CDR3 is CAISGGRGPETQYF. CDR3 nucleotide sequence: TGTGCCATCAGTGGTGGCAGGGGGCCAGAGACCCAGTACTTC.

This chain uses TRBV5-1 with TRBJ2-2, with 8 nucleotides matching TRBD2. The germline gives CDR1 SGHRS, CDR2 YFSETQ. Losses at the gene ends were 7 bases for V and 7 bases for J; bases not matched to a gene: 6. This CDR3 contains 13 residues. The CDR3 nucleotides are TGCGCCAGCTCGGGAGGGTTAGGCGGGGAGCTGTTTTTT. Its translation is CASSGGLGGELFF.

The V gene is TRBV12-5, the J gene TRBJ2-1, with 12 bases that match TRBD2. V was clipped by 4 bases and J by 9 bases; unmatched bases: 10. This CDR3 region has 16 residues. Per the germline V gene, CDR1 is LGHNT and CDR2 is FRNRAP. The CDR3 sequence is CASGSPLAGGLIEQFF. CDR3 nucleotides: TGTGCTAGTGGTTCCCCCCTAGCGGGGGGGCTAATTGAGCAGTTCTTC.

The chain links TRBV6-5 to TRBJ1-5, with D unresolved. Germline V CDR1 and CDR2: MNHEY, SVGAGI. Trimming left V 8 bases short and J 4 bases short, with 9 bases between. The CDR3 covers 12 residues. The CDR3 coding sequence is TGTGCCAGCGCAACTACTAATCAGCCCCAGCATTTT. This translates into CASATTNQPQHF.

The J gene is TRBJ2-3, the V gene TRBV20-1; D perhaps matches TRBD2 (5 bases). The ends were cut back, 8 bases at V and 6 bases at J, with 12 bases in the middle. The CDR3 sequence is 11 residues long. Germline lookup yields CDR1 DFQATT and CDR2 SNEGSKA (reference sequence). CDR3 protein: CSRGSSDTQYF. In DNA form, the CDR3 reads TGCAGTAGAGGGAGTTCGGATACGCAGTATTTT.

The chain employs TRBV9 and TRBJ2-3; no clear D gene. V was trimmed by 4 bases and J by 6 bases, leaving 9 bases between them. This CDR3 is 12 amino acids long. The germline V gene has CDR1 SGDLS and CDR2 YYNGEE. CDR3 loop: CASSRSGDTQYF. The CDR3 nucleotides read TGTGCCAGCAGCCGCTCCGGGGATACGCAGTATTTT.

The chain employs TRBV2 and TRBJ1-1; no clear D gene. Trimming removed 7 bases at V and 6 bases at J, with 12 bases between. The CDR3 runs 12 residues. Germline assignment: CDR1 SNHLY and CDR2 FYNNEI. This CDR3 reads CASTMGVPEAFF. The CDR3 coding sequence is TGTGCCAGCACTATGGGAGTACCTGAAGCTTTCTTT.

This clone appeared once. The CDR3 region is CASTFMGTGAYEQYF. Written as DNA, the CDR3 is TGTGCCAGCACTTTTATGGGGACAGGGGCCTACGAGCAGTACTTC. The genes are TRBV27 and TRBJ2-7; TRBD1 matches at 10 bases. There are 15 residues in the CDR3. The germline V gene encodes CDR1 MNHEY and CDR2 SMNVEV (reference sequence). J gave up 2 bases and V 7 bases, and 8 bases lay outside the gene matches.

The genes are TRBV15 and TRBJ2-4; 9 bases map to TRBD1. V shed 2 bases, J shed 1 base, and the junction held 3 bases outside the gene matches. This CDR3 has 16 residues. Germline V gene lookup returns CDR1 LNHNV and CDR2 YYDKDF (reference sequence). DNA for the CDR3: TGTGCCACCAGCAGAACCGGGACAGGGGCCAAAAACATTCAGTACTTC. Amino acid sequence: CATSRTGTGAKNIQYF.